This T cell receptor (beta chain) was profiled in a study of technical replicates of blood from a few donors (dated by TCRdb to the late 2010s). As to this clone: Which antigen it targets is not known. No much larger clone is present one base from it, and per-base qualities are unavailable.

Library method: the immunoSEQ multiplex PCR assay. Held by TCRdb, this immuneACCESS table contains in-frame sequences only and omits some clones. Under half of the omission traces to an unresolved V gene where checked; the cause of the rest is unknown. Recorded for this sample are around 70,000 clones; about 95% of them occurred a single time. The ten largest make up about 0.27% of the sample. The germline V gene provides CDR1 SGHDN and CDR2 FVKESK. The CDR3 sequence holds 16 residues, the cysteine and phenylalanine included. The DNA shown is the 48-base CDR3, in frame from base 1. The junction carries 16 bases between V and J, which are trimmed by 4 bases and 1 base respectively.

The sequence was obtained from a human donor in good health. The chain is assembled from TRBV14 and TRBJ2-5, with a tentative D gene TRBD2 over 6 matching bases. The sequenced sample consisted of T cells isolated from PBMCs. The CDR3: CASSPLVTSLQETQYF. The nucleotide sequence reads as follows: TGTGCCAGCAGCCCTCTCGTTACTAGCCTCCAAGAGACCCAGTACTTC. The reference TRBV14 and TRBJ2-5 proteins fill in what lies around the CDR3, so the full variable domain reads EAGVTQFPSHSVIEKGQTVTLRCDPISGHDNLYWYRRVMGKEIKFLLHFVKESKQDESGMPNNRFLAERTGGTYSTLKVQPAELEDSGVYFCASSPLVTSLQETQYFGPGTRLLVL.